The sample holds one count of the clone carrying this TCR beta chain. Antigen: not known. This sample was included in a study of Ad26.COV2.S vaccination and SARS-CoV-2 variants. Study at large: This donor came from the COV1001 trial of Ad26.COV2.S. Study observations and caveats: The study found similar non-spike TCR breadth in vaccine and placebo recipients.

Stated treatment: some 20 received Ad26.COV2.S at low or high dose, single or two shots; several received placebo; per-sample allocation not given. At day 63 after the first vaccine or placebo injection, samples were drawn. In Boston, the donor was an adult between 18-55 years of age. Spike of the Wuhan-strain SARS-CoV-2 was expressed by an Ad26 vector, which formed the vaccine. Profiled with immunoSEQ multiplex PCR; TCRdb holds only in-frame clones, not every one. The data show 300,000 to 400,000 clones, about nine tenths seen once. Sequencing used peripheral blood, obtained in a trial of Ad26.COV2.S vaccine versus placebo. The receptor's source is a person aged 18-60 years who received the Ad26.COV2.S COVID-19 vaccine or a placebo.

CDR3 region: CASSLERGYNEQFF. The CDR3 DNA reads as TGTGCCAGCAGCTTAGAGCGGGGATACAATGAGCAGTTCTTC. V is TRBV11-2 and J is TRBJ2-1; TRBD2 might be the D (6 bases). V dropped 0 bases and J dropped 4 bases, with 7 bases sitting between them. This CDR3 has 14 residues. Germline CDR1 SGHAT, CDR2 FQNNGV.